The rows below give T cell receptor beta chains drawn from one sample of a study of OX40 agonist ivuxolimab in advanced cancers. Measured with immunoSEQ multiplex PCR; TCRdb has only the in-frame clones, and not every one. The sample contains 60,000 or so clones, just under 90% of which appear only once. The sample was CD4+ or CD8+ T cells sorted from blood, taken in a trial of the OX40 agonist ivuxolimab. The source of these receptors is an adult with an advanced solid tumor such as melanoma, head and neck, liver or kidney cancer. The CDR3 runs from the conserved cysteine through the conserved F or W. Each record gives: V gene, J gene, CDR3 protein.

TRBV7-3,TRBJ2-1,CASSPGNERFF
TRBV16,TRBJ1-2,CASSSTGGKYGYTF
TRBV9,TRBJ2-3,CASSVTPGPLTDTQYF
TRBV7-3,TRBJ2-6,CASSLMGQGASGANVLTF
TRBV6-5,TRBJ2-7,CASSSGAGEDYEQYF
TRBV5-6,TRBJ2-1,CASSLSGRYNEQFF
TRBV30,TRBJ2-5,CAWSTRTRKETQYF
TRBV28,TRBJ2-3,CASSPGGYRTDTQYF
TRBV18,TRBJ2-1,CASSPPVGRVYNEQFF
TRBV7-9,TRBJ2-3,CASSLGGQGSTDTQYF
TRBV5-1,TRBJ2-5,CASSPRRGEETQYF
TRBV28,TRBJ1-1,CASSLIQMNTEAFF
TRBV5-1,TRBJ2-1,CASSTGTGLYNEQFF
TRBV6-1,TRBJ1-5,CASSGTGGLGNQPQHF
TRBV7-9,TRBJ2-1,CASTPKLSYNEQFF
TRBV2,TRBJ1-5,CASSESGLSNQPQHF
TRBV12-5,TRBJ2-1,CASGRGLRRDEQFF
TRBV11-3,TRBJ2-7,CASSPGPGGGYEQYF
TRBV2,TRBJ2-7,CASSVASGLSYEQYF
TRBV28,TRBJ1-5,CASSLWGSNQPQHF
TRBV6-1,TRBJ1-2,CASRRGQGASYGYTF
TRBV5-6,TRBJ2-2,CASSLGGTNTGELFF